The clone carrying this TCR beta chain occurred many times. Diagnoses were made from clinical symptoms, serum measures (thyroxine and TRAb), thyroid ultrasound and orbital computed tomography. Using RNA transcripts as the source, TCR beta CDR3 regions were amplified. The HTBI set primed first-round TCR CDR3 RT-PCR. In TCRdb, the multiplex PCR reads were re-called with MiXCR into one record per CDR3 protein. The sample yields approximately 600,000 distinct CDR3 sequences, about a sixth seen once. This sample is part of a study of T cells in Graves' hyperthyroidism and ophthalmopathy. Whole-study context: At the time of initial diagnosis and before any treatment, peripheral blood was collected.

Trimming shortened V by 7 bases and J by 3 bases, and 13 bases separated the two germline ends. From germline, CDR1 is GTSNPN and CDR2 SVGIG (reference sequence). The CDR3 runs to 12 residues. The TCR comes from a woman in her twenties or thirties with Graves' hyperthyroidism. The chain has TRBV30 and TRBJ2-7; no clear D gene. Sequenced input: blood. The CDR3 is CAYLDFGYEQYF. The DNA of the CDR3 is TGTGCCTACCTAGACTTCGGCTACGAGCAGTACTTC.